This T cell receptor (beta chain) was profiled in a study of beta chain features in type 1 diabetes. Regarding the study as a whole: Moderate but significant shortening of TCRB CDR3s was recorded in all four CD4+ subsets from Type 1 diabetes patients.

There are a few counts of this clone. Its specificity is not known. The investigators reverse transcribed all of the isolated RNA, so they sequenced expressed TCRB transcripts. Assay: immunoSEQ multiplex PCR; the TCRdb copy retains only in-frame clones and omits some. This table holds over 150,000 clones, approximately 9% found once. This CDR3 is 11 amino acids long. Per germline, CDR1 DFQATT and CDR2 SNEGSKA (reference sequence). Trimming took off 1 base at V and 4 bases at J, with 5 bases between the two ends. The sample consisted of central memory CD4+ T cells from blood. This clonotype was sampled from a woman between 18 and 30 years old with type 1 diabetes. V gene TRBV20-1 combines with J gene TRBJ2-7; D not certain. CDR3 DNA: TGCAGTGCTAGAGCTTTATACGAGCAGTACTTC. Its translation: CSARALYEQYF.